One sample yielded the 17 T cell receptor beta chains listed below, sequenced in a study of blood T cell repertoires in COVID-19. Libraries were prepared by immunoSEQ multiplex PCR; TCRdb keeps only in-frame clonotypes and omits some of them. Here the sample spans about 72,000 clones, 86% being singletons. The sample was peripheral blood. These receptors all come from a man between 70 and 80 years old with active or convalescent COVID-19.

The chain has TRBV12-3 or TRBV12-4 and TRBJ1-2; tentatively, D is TRBD1 (6 bases). This CDR3 has 13 residues. V gave up 1 base and J gave up 10 bases, with 13 bases separating them. In DNA form, the CDR3 reads TGTGCCAGCAGTTTAGAAGTGACAGGATTCTACACCTTC. Its translation is CASSLEVTGFYTF.

With regard to this clone: At the DNA level, this CDR3 is encoded by other sequences in the same sample as well. The genes are TRBV5-1 and TRBJ1-1, with D tentatively TRBD1 (5 bases). Looked up from germline, CDR1 is SGHRS and CDR2 is YFSETQ. CDR3 length: 13 amino acids. The V gene lost 5 bases and the J gene lost 1 base, with 9 bases spanning the gap. The CDR3 reads CASSSTGNTEAFF. The CDR3 DNA follows: TGCGCCAGCAGTTCTACAGGGAACACTGAAGCTTTCTTT.

This clone was seen a few times. The chain employs TRBV19 and TRBJ2-7; possibly TRBD1 for D (7 bases). There are 16 residues in the CDR3. V was clipped by 0 bases and J by 4 bases, with 16 bases between them. Germline lookup yields CDR1 LNHDA and CDR2 SQIVND (reference sequence). CDR3 loop: CASSIDGGTATYEQYF. The CDR3 DNA reads as TGTGCCAGTAGTATAGACGGCGGGACAGCTACTTACGAGCAGTACTTC.

The genes are TRBV5-1 and TRBJ1-1; 8 positions match TRBD1. The germline gives CDR1 SGHRS, CDR2 YFSETQ. J gave up 6 bases and V 4 bases, and 5 bases lay outside the gene matches. The CDR3 consists of 13 residues. Written as DNA, the CDR3 is TGCGCCAGCAGCGAGGGACAGGTCGCTGAAGCTTTCTTT. This gives the protein CASSEGQVAEAFF.

CDR3 protein: CASSLEGLAARQFF. The DNA of the CDR3 is TGTGCCAGCAGCTTGGAGGGACTAGCCGCGAGACAGTTCTTC. The chain links TRBV5-4 to TRBJ2-1; 9 nucleotides line up with TRBD2. Losses at the gene ends were 0 bases for V and 13 bases for J; bases not matched to a gene: 8. Germline loops: CDR1 SGHNT, CDR2 YYREEE (reference sequence). The CDR3 has 14 amino acids.

This clone showed up just once. The chain employs TRBV6-2 or TRBV6-3 and TRBJ1-1; TRBD1 matches at 11 bases. CDR1 and CDR2 (germline): MNHEY, SVGEGT. V was clipped by 1 base and J by 3 bases; unmatched bases: 10. The CDR3 covers 18 residues. CDR3 DNA sequence: TGTGCCAGCAGTTACTTATTTGGACAGGGGGCAAGGGACACTGAAGCTTTCTTT. The encoded protein is CASSYLFGQGARDTEAFF.

The count of this clone is one. This chain uses TRBV28 with TRBJ2-1; 12 bases are shared with TRBD2. CDR3 length: 15 residues. V shed 6 bases and J 7 bases; nucleotides not matched to a gene: 7. The germline V gene encodes CDR1 MDHEN and CDR2 SYDVKM. The CDR3, as DNA: TGTGCCAGCAGATCGGGACTAGCGGGTAGTAATGAGCAGTTCTTC. This sequence encodes CASRSGLAGSNEQFF.

This chain joins TRBV30 and TRBJ2-7; D uncertain. The ends were cut back, 1 base at V and 3 bases at J, with 10 bases in the middle. The CDR3 has 13 amino acids. In germline, CDR1 is GTSNPN, CDR2 SVGIG (reference sequence). The CDR3 sequence is CAWSGPTGYEQYF. The CDR3 DNA follows: TGTGCCTGGAGTGGGCCCACGGGCTACGAGCAGTACTTC.

The chain is built from TRBV5-1 and TRBJ1-5, with 9 positions matching TRBD1. The germline V gene encodes CDR1 SGHRS and CDR2 YFSETQ. The CDR3 contains 14 residues. V dropped 4 bases and J dropped 7; count of bases not matched to a gene: 6. The CDR3 region is CASSPTGGQQPQHF. CDR3 bases: TGCGCCAGCAGCCCGACAGGGGGTCAGCAGCCCCAGCATTTT. Drawing the rest from reference TRBV5-1 and TRBJ1-5, the complete variable domain is KAGVTQTPRYLIKTRGQQVTLSCSPISGHRSVSWYQQTPGQGLQFLFEYFSETQRNKGNFPGRFSGRQFSNSRSEMNVSTLELGDSALYLCASSPTGGQQPQHFGDGTRLSIL.

The chain uses TRBV15 and TRBJ2-1; 9 positions match TRBD2. V gave up 2 bases and J gave up 4 bases; unmatched junction bases: 3. CDR1 is LNHNV, CDR2 YYDKDF, per germline (reference sequence). The CDR3 has 15 amino acids. Here the CDR3 DNA reads TGTGCCACCAGCAGAAGTAGCGGGAGATACAATGAGCAGTTCTTC. Protein: CATSRSSGRYNEQFF.

The CDR3 sequence: CASSLTTGGTNTEAFF. The CDR3 DNA sequence: TGCGCCAGCAGCTTGACAACAGGGGGCACGAACACTGAAGCTTTCTTT. The rearrangement joins TRBV5-1 to TRBJ1-1, with 9 bases lining up with TRBD1. V lost 1 base to trimming and J lost 1 base; unmatched junction nucleotides: 5. The germline V gene has CDR1 SGHRS and CDR2 YFSETQ. CDR3 size: 16 residues.

This clone was recorded once. This chain connects TRBV6-6 to TRBJ1-1; maybe TRBD1 (5 bases). The germline CDR1 and CDR2 sequences are MNHNY and SVGAGI (reference sequence). V lost 5 bases and J lost 6, with 13 bases in between. This CDR3 is built from 13 residues. The CDR3 here is CASSPGGLAEAFF. The DNA of the CDR3 is TGTGCCAGCAGTCCCGGGGGTCTTGCTGAAGCTTTCTTT.

V and J are TRBV19 and TRBJ1-1; 11 nucleotides align to TRBD1. CDR3 size: 16 residues. With V trimmed by 3 bases and J by 2 bases, 5 bases remained unmatched. CDR1 and CDR2 (germline): LNHDA, SQIVND (reference sequence). CDR3 loop: CASSITGTGGNTEAFF. The DNA of the CDR3 is TGTGCCAGTAGTATTACCGGGACAGGGGGAAACACTGAAGCTTTCTTT. Supplemented by reference TRBV19 and TRBJ1-1, the full variable domain reads DGGITQSPKYLFRKEGQNVTLSCEQNLNHDAMYWYRQDPGQGLRLIYYSQIVNDFQKGDIAEGYSVSREKKESFPLTVTSAQKNPTAFYLCASSITGTGGNTEAFFGQGTRLTVV.

The CDR3 bases are TGTGCCAGCAGTTTTCGGAGAAATTCACCCCTCCACTTT. Translated, it gives CASSFRRNSPLHF. The genes are TRBV28 and TRBJ1-6; D gene unclear. This CDR3 contains 13 residues. Between the trimmed V and J ends, which lost 3 bases and 7 bases, there was a span of 7 bases. Germline V gene lookup returns CDR1 MDHEN and CDR2 SYDVKM.

This chain connects TRBV5-1 to TRBJ2-6; 11 bases agree with TRBD1. After removal of 0 bases from V and 2 bases from J, the junction contained 4 bases not matched to a gene. CDR3 size: 18 residues. Germline CDR1 is SGHRS and CDR2 is YFSETQ. The CDR3 loop is CASSLGMGQGAGANVLTF. Written as DNA, the CDR3 is TGCGCCAGCAGCTTGGGCATGGGACAGGGGGCTGGGGCCAACGTCCTGACTTTC.

The gene calls are TRBV24-1 and TRBJ2-1; 9 positions agree with TRBD1. The germline gives CDR1 KGHDR, CDR2 SFDVKD. J gave up 8 bases and V 1 base, and 8 bases lay outside the gene matches. The CDR3 totals 16 residues. CDR3 in amino acids: CATSDLPGTGIYEQFF. The CDR3 DNA follows: TGTGCCACCAGTGATTTACCCGGGACAGGGATCTATGAGCAGTTCTTC.

A word on this clone: One junction end does not reproduce the germline sequence, and a read error may be involved. The gene calls are TRBV11-2 and TRBJ1-2; D unresolved. CDR1 is SGHAT, CDR2 FQNNGV, per germline. The CDR3 contains 14 residues. DNA of the CDR3: TGTGCCAGCAGCCCCGACCGGACTACACCGCCCAAGGCCTTC. This translates into CASSPDRTTPPKAF.